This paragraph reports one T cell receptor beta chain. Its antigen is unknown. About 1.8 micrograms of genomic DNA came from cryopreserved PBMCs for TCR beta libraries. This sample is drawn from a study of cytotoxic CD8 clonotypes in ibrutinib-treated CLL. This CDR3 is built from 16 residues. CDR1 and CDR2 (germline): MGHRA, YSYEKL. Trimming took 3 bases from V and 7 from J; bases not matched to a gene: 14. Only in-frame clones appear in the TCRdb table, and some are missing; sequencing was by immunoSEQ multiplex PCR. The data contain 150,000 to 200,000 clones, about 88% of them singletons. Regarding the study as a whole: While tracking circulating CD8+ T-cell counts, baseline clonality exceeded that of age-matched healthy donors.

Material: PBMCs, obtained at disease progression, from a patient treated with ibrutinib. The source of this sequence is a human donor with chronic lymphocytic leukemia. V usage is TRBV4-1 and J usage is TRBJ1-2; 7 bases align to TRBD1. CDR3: CASSQPGAGGAVGYTF. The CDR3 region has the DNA TGCGCCAGCAGCCAGCCCGGGGCAGGGGGAGCGGTTGGCTACACCTTC.